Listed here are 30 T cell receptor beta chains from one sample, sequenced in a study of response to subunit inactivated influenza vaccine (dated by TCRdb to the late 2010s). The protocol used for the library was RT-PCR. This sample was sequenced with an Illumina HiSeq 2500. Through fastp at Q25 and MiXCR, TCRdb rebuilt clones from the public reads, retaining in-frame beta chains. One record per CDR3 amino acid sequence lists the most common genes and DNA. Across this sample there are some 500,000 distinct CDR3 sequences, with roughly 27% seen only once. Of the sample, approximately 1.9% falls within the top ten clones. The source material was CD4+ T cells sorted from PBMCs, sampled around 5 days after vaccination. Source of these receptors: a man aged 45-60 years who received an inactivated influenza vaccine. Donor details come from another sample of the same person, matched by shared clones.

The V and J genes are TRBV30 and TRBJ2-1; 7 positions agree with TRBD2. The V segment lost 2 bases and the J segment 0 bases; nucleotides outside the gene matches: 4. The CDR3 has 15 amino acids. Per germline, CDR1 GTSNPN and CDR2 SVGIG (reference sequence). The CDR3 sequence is CAWSFGGSSYNEQFF. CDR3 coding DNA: TGTGCCTGGAGTTTCGGCGGGAGCTCCTACAATGAGCAGTTCTTC.

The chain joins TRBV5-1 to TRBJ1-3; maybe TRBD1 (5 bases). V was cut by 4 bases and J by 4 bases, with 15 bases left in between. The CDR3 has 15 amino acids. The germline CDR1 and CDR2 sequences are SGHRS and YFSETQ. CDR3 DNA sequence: TGCGCCAGCAGCCGAGATGGGGGTTCCGGAAACACCATATATTTT. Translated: CASSRDGGSGNTIYF.

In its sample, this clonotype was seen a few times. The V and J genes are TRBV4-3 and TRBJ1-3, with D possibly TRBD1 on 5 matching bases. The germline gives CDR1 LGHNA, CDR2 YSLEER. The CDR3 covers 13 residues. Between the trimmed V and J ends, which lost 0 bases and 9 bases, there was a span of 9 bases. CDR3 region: CASSQDGGSTIYF. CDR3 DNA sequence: TGCGCCAGCAGCCAAGATGGGGGGTCCACCATATATTTT.

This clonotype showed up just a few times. Here the CDR3 DNA reads TGCAGTGCTACCAGCGCGAGGGGCAGTTTCGACGAGCAGTACTTC. Translated: CSATSARGSFDEQYF. This chain connects TRBV20-1 to TRBJ2-7; D could derive from TRBD1 or TRBD2 (5 bases each). This CDR3 is built from 15 residues. With 4 bases removed from V and 5 bases from J, the gap between germline ends came to 21 bases. In germline, CDR1 is DFQATT, CDR2 SNEGSKA (reference sequence).

CDR3 DNA: TGCGCCAGCACCGGGACTAGCGGTACCTACGAGCAGTACTTC. Its protein product is CASTGTSGTYEQYF. The chain recombines TRBV5-1 with TRBJ2-7; the match to TRBD2 covers 11 bases. V was pared by 6 bases and J by 2 bases, with 4 bases of the junction left unmatched. The germline V gene encodes CDR1 SGHRS and CDR2 YFSETQ. The CDR3 has 14 amino acids.

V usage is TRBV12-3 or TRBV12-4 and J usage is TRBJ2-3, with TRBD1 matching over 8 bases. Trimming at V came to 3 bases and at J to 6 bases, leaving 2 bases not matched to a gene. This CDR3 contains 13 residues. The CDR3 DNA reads TGTGCCAGCAGTTTCAGGGACAGGGATACGCAGTATTTT. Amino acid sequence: CASSFRDRDTQYF.

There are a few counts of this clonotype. CDR3 protein: CASSLAQVRGAEQFF. CDR3 nucleotides: TGCGCCAGCAGCTTGGCCCAAGTGAGAGGGGCTGAGCAGTTCTTC. The rearrangement joins TRBV5-1 to TRBJ2-1, with D possibly called TRBD1 or TRBD2 (5 bases each). The CDR3 is 15 residues long. The V gene's germline CDR1 is SGHRS and CDR2 YFSETQ. Trimming stripped 0 bases from V and 9 bases from J, with 16 bases between.

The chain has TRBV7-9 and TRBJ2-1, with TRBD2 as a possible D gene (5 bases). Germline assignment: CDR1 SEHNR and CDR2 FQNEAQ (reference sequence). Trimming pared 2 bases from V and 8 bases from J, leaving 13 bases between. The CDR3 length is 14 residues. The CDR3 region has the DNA TGTGCCAGCAGCTTAAGCCGTCGGGGAGATGAGCAGTTCTTC. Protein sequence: CASSLSRRGDEQFF.

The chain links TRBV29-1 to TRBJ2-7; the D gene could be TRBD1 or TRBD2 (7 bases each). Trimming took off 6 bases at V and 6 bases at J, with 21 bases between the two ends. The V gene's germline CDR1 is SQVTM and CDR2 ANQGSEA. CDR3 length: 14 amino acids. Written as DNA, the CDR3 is TGCAGCGTAGCGGGACAGCGGTCGTCGGGCGAGCAGTACTTC. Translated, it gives CSVAGQRSSGEQYF.

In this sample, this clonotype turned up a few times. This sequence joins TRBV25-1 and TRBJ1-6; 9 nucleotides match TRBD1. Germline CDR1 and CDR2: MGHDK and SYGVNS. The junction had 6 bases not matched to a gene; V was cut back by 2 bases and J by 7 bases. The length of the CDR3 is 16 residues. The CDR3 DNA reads TGTGCCAGCAGTGAAACTTTGACAGGGGGGAATTCACCCCTCCACTTT. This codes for CASSETLTGGNSPLHF.

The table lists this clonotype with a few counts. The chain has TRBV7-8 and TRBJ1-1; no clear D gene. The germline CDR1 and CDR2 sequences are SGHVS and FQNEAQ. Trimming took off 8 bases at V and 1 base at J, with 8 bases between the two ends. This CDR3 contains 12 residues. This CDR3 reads CASGPGNTEAFF. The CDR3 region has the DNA TGTGCCAGCGGTCCAGGGAACACTGAAGCTTTCTTT.

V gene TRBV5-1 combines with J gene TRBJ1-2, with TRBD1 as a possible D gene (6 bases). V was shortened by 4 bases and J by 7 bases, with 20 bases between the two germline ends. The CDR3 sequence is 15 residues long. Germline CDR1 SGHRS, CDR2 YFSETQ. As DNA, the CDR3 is TGCGCCAGCAGCACCTTACAGGGAGGAAAAGGTGGCTACACCTTC. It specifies CASSTLQGGKGGYTF.

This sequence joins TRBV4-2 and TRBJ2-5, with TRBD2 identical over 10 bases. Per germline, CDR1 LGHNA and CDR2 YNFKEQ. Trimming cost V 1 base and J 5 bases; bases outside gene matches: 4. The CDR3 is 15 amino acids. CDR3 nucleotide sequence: TGTGCCAGCAGCCAAGGGTCTAGCGGGAGTGAGACCCAGTACTTC. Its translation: CASSQGSSGSETQYF.

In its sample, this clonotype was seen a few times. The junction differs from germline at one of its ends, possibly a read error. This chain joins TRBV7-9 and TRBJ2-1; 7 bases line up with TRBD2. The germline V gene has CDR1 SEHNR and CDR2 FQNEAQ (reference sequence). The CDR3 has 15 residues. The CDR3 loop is CTTSGVEARDNEQFF. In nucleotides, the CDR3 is TGCACAACCAGCGGGGTTGAGGCTAGGGACAATGAGCAGTTCTTC.

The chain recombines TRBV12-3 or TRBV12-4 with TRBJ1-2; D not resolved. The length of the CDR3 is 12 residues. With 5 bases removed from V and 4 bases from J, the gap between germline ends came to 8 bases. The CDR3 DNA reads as TGTGCCAGCAGTAAGTCTGGCTATGGCTACACCTTC. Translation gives CASSKSGYGYTF.

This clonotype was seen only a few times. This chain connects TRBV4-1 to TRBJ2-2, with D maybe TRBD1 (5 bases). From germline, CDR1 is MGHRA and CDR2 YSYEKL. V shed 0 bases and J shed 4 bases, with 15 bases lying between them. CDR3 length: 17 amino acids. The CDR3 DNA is TGCGCCAGCAGCCAAGACCCAGGGCGAGTATCCACCGGGGAGCTGTTTTTT. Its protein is CASSQDPGRVSTGELFF.

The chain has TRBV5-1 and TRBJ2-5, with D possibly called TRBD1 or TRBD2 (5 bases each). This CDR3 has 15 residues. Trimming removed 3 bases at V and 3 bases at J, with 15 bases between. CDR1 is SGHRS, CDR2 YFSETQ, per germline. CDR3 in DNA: TGCGCCAGCAGCTCCGGGACCGGGATGAAAGAGACCCAGTACTTC. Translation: CASSSGTGMKETQYF.

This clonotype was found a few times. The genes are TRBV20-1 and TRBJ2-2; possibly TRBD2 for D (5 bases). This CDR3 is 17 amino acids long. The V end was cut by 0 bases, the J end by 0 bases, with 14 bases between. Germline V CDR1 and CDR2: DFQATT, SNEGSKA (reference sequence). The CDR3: CSARDESSGTNTGELFF. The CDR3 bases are TGCAGTGCTAGAGATGAGTCAAGCGGAACGAACACCGGGGAGCTGTTTTTT.

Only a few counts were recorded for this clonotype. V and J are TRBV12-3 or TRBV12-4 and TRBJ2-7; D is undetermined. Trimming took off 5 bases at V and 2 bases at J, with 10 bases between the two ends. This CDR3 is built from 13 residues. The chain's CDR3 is CASSRQDAYEQYF. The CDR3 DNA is TGTGCCAGCAGTAGGCAGGATGCCTACGAGCAGTACTTC.

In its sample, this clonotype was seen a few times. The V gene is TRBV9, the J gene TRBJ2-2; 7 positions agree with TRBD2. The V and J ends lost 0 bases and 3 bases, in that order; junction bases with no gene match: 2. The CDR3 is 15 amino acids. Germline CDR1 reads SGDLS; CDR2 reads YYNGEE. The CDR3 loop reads CASSVVGGDTGELFF. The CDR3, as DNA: TGTGCCAGCAGCGTAGTGGGGGGGGACACCGGGGAGCTGTTTTTT.

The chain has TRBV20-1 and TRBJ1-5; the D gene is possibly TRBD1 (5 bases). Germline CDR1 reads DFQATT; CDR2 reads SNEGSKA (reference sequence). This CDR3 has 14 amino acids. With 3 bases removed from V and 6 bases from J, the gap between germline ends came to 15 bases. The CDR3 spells CSAREGPAGQPQHF. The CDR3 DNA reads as TGCAGTGCTAGGGAGGGGCCAGCCGGTCAGCCCCAGCATTTT.

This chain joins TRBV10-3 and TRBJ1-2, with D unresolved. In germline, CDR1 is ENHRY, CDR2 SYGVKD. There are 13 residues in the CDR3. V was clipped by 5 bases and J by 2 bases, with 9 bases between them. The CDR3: CAISLVGNYGYTF. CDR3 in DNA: TGTGCCATCAGTCTAGTAGGGAACTATGGCTACACCTTC.

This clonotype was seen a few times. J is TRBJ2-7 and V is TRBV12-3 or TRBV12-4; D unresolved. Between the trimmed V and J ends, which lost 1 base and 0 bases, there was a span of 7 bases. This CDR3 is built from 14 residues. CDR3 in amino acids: CASSLVRSSYEQYF. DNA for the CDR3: TGTGCCAGCAGTTTAGTGAGGAGCTCCTACGAGCAGTACTTC.

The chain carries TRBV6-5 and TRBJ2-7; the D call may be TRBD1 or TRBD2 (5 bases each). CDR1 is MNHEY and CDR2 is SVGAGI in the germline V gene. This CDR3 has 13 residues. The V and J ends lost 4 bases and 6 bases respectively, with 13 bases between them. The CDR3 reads CASSLGTRTEQYF. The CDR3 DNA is TGTGCCAGCAGTTTGGGGACCAGGACCGAGCAGTACTTC.

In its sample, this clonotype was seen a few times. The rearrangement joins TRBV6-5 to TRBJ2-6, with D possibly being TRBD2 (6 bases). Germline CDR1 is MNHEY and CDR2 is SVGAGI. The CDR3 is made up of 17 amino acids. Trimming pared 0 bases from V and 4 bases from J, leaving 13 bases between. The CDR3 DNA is TGTGCCAGCAGTTACTCGCGGGGACTTGCAGGGGCCAACGTCCTGACTTTC. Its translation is CASSYSRGLAGANVLTF.

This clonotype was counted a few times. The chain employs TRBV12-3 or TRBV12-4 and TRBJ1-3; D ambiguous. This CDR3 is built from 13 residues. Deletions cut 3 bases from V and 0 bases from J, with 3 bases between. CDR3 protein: CASSFLSGNTIYF. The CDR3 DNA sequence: TGTGCCAGCAGTTTCCTCTCTGGAAACACCATATATTTT.

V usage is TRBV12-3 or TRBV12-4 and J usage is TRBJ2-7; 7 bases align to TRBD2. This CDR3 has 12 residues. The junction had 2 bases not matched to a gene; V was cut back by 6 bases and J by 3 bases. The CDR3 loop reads CASRRESYEQYF. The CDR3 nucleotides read TGTGCCAGCAGGCGGGAGAGCTACGAGCAGTACTTC.

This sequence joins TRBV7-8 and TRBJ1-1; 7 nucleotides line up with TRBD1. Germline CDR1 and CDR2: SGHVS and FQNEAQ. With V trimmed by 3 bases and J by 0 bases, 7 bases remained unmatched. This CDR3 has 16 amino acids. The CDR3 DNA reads TGTGCCAGCAGCTTTGACAGGGTCCCTCTGAACACTGAAGCTTTCTTT. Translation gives CASSFDRVPLNTEAFF.

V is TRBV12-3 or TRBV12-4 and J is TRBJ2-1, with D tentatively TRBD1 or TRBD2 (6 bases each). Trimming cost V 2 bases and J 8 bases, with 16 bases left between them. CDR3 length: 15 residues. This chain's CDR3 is CASSLRGLGHHEQFF. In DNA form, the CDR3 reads TGTGCCAGCAGTTTACGGGGACTGGGACACCATGAGCAGTTCTTC.

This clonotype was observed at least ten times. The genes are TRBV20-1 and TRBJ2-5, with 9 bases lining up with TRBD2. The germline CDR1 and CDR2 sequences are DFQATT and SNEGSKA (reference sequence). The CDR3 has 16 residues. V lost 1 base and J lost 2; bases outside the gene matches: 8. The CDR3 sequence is CSARGLAGSLQETQYF. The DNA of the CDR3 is TGCAGTGCTAGAGGGCTAGCGGGATCCTTACAAGAGACCCAGTACTTC.